This TCR beta chain was documented in a study of siplizumab effects on memory and regulatory T cells. The germline gives CDR1 LNHDA, CDR2 SQIVND (reference sequence). V was shortened by 5 bases and J by 0 bases, with 7 bases between the two germline ends. This CDR3 comprises 13 residues. Libraries were prepared by immunoSEQ multiplex PCR; TCRdb keeps only in-frame clonotypes and omits some of them. The sample shows around 78,000 clones, roughly 89% of them seen only once. The sample was CD8+ T cells sorted from blood. This rearrangement joins TRBV19 to TRBJ1-1; D remains ambiguous. The clonotype was recovered from a human donor in good health. CDR3 DNA: TGTGCCAGTAGTGTCAGTTTGAACACTGAAGCTTTCTTT. Protein: CASSVSLNTEAFF.